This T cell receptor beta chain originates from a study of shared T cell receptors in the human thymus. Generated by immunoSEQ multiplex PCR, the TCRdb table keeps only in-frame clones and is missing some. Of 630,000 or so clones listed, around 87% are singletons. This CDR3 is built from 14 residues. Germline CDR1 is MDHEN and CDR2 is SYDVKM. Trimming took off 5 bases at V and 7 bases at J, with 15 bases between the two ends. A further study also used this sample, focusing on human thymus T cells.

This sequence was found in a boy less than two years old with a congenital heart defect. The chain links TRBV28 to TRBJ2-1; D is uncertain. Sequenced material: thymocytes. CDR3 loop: CASSIAKAPNEQFF. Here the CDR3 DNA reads TGTGCCAGCAGTATAGCAAAGGCTCCGAATGAGCAGTTCTTC.